This T cell receptor beta chain came from a study of cytomegalovirus exposure and HLA in healthy donors. The overall study: The Caucasian-associated ancestry cluster held 65% to 90% of 398 genotyped donors.

Primers: 60 Vbeta forward and 13 Jbeta reverse. TCRdb's copy holds only in-frame clones and misses some; the assay was immunoSEQ multiplex PCR. The sample includes 150,000 to 200,000 clones, 70% to 85% of them seen just once. From germline, CDR1 is SGHTA and CDR2 FQGNSA. This CDR3 is built from 14 residues. Unmatched junction bases numbered 5, after V lost 5 bases and J lost 4 bases. This clone turned up a few times. What it binds is not known. Study-wide results and limits: The likely origin of a cluster of highly shared sequence variants was a sequencing artifact. DRB1 had the most TCR associations and HLA-C the fewest, a later analysis found, with rates varying by HLA locus. TCR beta sequences reportedly predicted most subjects' HLA-A and HLA-B alleles accurately.

This sequence originates from a woman aged 30 to 39 in good health and CMV-seropositive. Sequencing used PBMCs. The chain recombines TRBV7-2 with TRBJ1-5; 7 bases are shared with TRBD1. CDR3 sequence: CASSPGQFNQPQHF. CDR3 sequence (DNA): TGTGCCAGCAGCCCGGGACAGTTTAATCAGCCCCAGCATTTT.